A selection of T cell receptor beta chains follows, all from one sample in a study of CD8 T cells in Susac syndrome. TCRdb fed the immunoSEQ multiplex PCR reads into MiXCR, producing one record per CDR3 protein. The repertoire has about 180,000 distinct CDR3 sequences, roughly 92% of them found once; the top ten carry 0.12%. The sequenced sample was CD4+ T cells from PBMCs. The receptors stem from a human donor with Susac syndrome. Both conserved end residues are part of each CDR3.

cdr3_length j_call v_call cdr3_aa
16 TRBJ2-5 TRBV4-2 CASSQVLAGSQETQYF
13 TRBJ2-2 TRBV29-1 CSVRFQGPGELFF
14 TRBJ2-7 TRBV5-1 CASSLVAGSYEQYF
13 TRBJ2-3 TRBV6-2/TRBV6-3 CASSLEHTDTQYF
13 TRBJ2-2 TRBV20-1 CGTYLPNTGELFF
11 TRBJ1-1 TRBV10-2 CASEGPREAFF
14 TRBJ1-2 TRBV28 CASSSGQGRYGYTF
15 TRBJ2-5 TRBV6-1 CASSEDAGQQETQYF
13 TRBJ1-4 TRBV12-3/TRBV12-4 CASSFTWGEKLFF
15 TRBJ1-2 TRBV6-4 CASSAGQEGSYGYTF
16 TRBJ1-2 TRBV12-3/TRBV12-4 CASSVGGALMDYGYTF